One sample yielded the 2 T cell receptor beta chains listed below, sequenced in a study of CD8+CD57+ T cells in acquired aplastic anemia. The TCR beta profiling, which covered VDJ combination and CDR3 sequence, was carried out using genomic DNA as the template. A single record per CDR3 protein comes from TCRdb applying MiXCR to the reads. The data contain around 140,000 distinct CDR3 sequences, roughly 40% of them singletons. Sequencing used sorted CD4+, CD8+, or CD8+CD57+ T cells (not recorded which) from PBMCs. Every receptor here comes from a human donor in good health, serving as a control.

This clonotype has ten or more counts. The chain couples TRBV14 to TRBJ2-3; weak D call: TRBD2 (5 bases). The CDR3 length is 13 residues. V gave up 4 bases and J gave up 2 bases, with 7 bases separating them. The germline CDR1 and CDR2 sequences are SGHDN and FVKESK. CDR3 in DNA: TGTGCCAGCAGCCTACTAGTCACAGATACGCAGTATTTT. This codes for CASSLLVTDTQYF.

The rearrangement links TRBV19 to TRBJ2-7; the D gene is possibly TRBD1 (6 bases). This CDR3 is built from 15 residues. Germline-derived CDR1 and CDR2 are LNHDA and SQIVND (reference sequence). V was pared by 9 bases and J by 0 bases, with 18 bases between. DNA for the CDR3: TGTGCCAGCAGAGTCGAGACAGGTTCCTCCTACGAGCAGTACTTC. Protein product: CASRVETGSSYEQYF.